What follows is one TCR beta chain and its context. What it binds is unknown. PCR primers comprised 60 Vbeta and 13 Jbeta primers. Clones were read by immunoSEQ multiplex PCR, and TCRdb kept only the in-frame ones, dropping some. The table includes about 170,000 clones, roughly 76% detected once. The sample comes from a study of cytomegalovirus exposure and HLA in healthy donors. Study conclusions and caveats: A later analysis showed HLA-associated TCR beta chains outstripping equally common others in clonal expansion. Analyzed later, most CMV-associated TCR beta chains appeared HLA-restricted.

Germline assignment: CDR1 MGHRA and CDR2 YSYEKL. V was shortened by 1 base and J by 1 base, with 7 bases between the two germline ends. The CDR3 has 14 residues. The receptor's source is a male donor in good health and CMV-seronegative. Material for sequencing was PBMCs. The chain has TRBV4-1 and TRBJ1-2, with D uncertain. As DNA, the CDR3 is TGCGCCAGCAGCCAAGTAGGCGGTAACTATGGCTACACCTTC. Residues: CASSQVGGNYGYTF.